The 22 T cell receptor beta chains in this list originate from one sample, sequenced in a study of cytomegalovirus exposure and HLA in healthy donors. Primers: 60 Vbeta forward and 13 Jbeta reverse. Assay: immunoSEQ multiplex PCR; the TCRdb copy retains only in-frame clones and omits some. Of roughly 100,000 clones detected, under 85% appear once; the ten largest clones hold approximately 4.3%. The sequenced sample was PBMCs. Receptors originate from a man in his fifties in good health and CMV-seropositive.

As for this clone: The same CDR3 can be traced to other DNA sequences in this sample. This chain connects TRBV30 to TRBJ2-3, with D possibly matching TRBD1 (6 bases). V gave up 0 bases and J gave up 1 base, with 8 bases separating them. The CDR3 length is 14 residues. CDR1 is GTSNPN and CDR2 is SVGIG in the germline V gene (reference sequence). CDR3 nucleotide sequence: TGTGCCTGGAGTGTACAGGGTGGCACAGATACGCAGTATTTT. This encodes CAWSVQGGTDTQYF. The full variable domain, completed using reference TRBV30 and TRBJ2-3, is SQTIHQWPATLVQPVGSPLSLECTVEGTSNPNLYWYRQAAGRGLQLLFYSVGIGQISSEVPQNLSASRPQDRQFILSSKKLLLSDSGFYLCAWSVQGGTDTQYFGPGTRLTVL.

The chain has TRBV7-2 and TRBJ2-1, with 10 bases identical to TRBD2. The V segment lost 9 bases and the J segment 2 bases; nucleotides outside the gene matches: 7. CDR1 is SGHTA and CDR2 is FQGNSA in the germline V gene. CDR3 length: 15 residues. CDR3 coding DNA: TGTGCCAGTTCCAAGCGGGAGGGCCCCTACAATGAGCAGTTCTTC. Its translation: CASSKREGPYNEQFF. The full variable domain, in which reference TRBV7-2 and TRBJ2-1 provide the parts outside the CDR3, is GAGVSQSPSNKVTEKGKDVELRCDPISGHTALYWYRQSLGQGLEFLIYFQGNSAPDKSGLPSDRFSAERTGGSVSTLTIQRTQQEDSAVYLCASSKREGPYNEQFFGPGTRLTVL.

This clone has more than one count but fewer than ten. This chain connects TRBV19 to TRBJ2-1; D is perhaps TRBD1 (5 bases). The V gene lost 5 bases and the J gene lost 2 bases, with 13 bases spanning the gap. Germline values: CDR1 LNHDA, CDR2 SQIVND (reference sequence). The CDR3 contains 15 residues. CDR3 in amino acids: CASSAPTDTYNEQFF. CDR3 coding DNA: TGTGCCAGTAGTGCCCCGACAGATACCTACAATGAGCAGTTCTTC.

The table lists this clone with a count of one. The CDR3 is CASSQDPARGVYNEQFF. CDR3 in DNA: TGTGCCAGCAGCCAAGACCCTGCCAGGGGGGTGTACAATGAGCAGTTCTTC. The J gene is TRBJ2-1, the V gene TRBV14; tentatively, D is TRBD1 (7 bases). Looked up from germline, CDR1 is SGHDN and CDR2 is FVKESK. This CDR3 region has 17 residues. V was pared by 0 bases and J by 4 bases, with 16 bases between.

With respect to this clone: The junction departs from germline at one end; a sequencing error may be responsible. The J gene is TRBJ1-4, the V gene TRBV10-3; 8 bases map to TRBD1. This CDR3 contains 17 residues. CDR1 is ENHRY and CDR2 is SYGVKD in the germline V gene. The CDR3 protein is CASSRQGSGATNEKLFF. The CDR3 nucleotides are TGTGCCAGCAGTAGACAGGGGAGTGGGGCAACTAATGAAAAACTGTTTTTT.

This chain joins TRBV28 and TRBJ1-4; weak D call: TRBD1 (5 bases). V lost 4 bases and J lost 8, with 14 bases in between. This CDR3 contains 14 residues. Per the germline V gene, CDR1 is MDHEN and CDR2 is SYDVKM. CDR3 sequence reads: CASSSGREEEKLFF. The CDR3 bases are TGTGCCAGCAGTTCAGGGCGGGAGGAGGAAAAACTGTTTTTT. Looking up the rest from reference TRBV28 and TRBJ1-4 gives the full variable domain: DVKVTQSSRYLVKRTGEKVFLECVQDMDHENMFWYRQDPGLGLRLIYFSYDVKMKEKGDIPEGYSVSREKKERFSLILESASTNQTSMYLCASSSGREEEKLFFGSGTQLSVL.

J is TRBJ1-1 and V is TRBV29-1, with D unresolved. From germline, CDR1 is SQVTM and CDR2 ANQGSEA. Trimming left V 3 bases short and J 11 bases short, with 19 bases between. The length of the CDR3 is 13 residues. The CDR3 loop reads CSVDGGGYNRAFF. In nucleotides, the CDR3 is TGCAGCGTTGATGGAGGCGGATATAATCGGGCTTTCTTT.

This sequence joins TRBV9 and TRBJ2-5, with TRBD2 as a possible D gene (6 bases). Per the germline V gene, CDR1 is SGDLS and CDR2 is YYNGEE. The CDR3 is made up of 14 amino acids. Trimming stripped 0 bases from V and 6 bases from J, with 12 bases between. CDR3 in amino acids: CASSVDGSGQTQYF. The CDR3, as DNA: TGTGCCAGCAGCGTAGACGGGAGCGGCCAGACCCAGTACTTC.

This clone was seen a few times. The chain couples TRBV7-9 to TRBJ2-3; unclear D gene. Germline CDR1 and CDR2: SEHNR and FQNEAQ (reference sequence). Trimming left V 1 base short and J 5 bases short, with 13 bases between. The CDR3 sequence is 15 residues long. CDR3: CASSLEGDHGDTQYF. As DNA, the CDR3 is TGTGCCAGCAGCTTAGAAGGAGATCATGGAGATACGCAGTATTTT.

This clone has just one count. This chain joins TRBV5-1 and TRBJ2-3; weak D call: TRBD2 (6 bases). The V gene lost 2 bases and the J gene lost 2 bases, with 12 bases spanning the gap. Looked up from germline, CDR1 is SGHRS and CDR2 is YFSETQ. The CDR3 consists of 15 residues. The CDR3 region is CASSFGRGYTDTQYF. The CDR3 DNA reads TGCGCCAGCAGCTTTGGGCGGGGATACACAGATACGCAGTATTTT.

This chain links TRBV19 with TRBJ1-3; D is unresolved. Trimming stripped 6 bases from V and 0 bases from J, with 18 bases between. The germline CDR1 and CDR2 sequences are LNHDA and SQIVND (reference sequence). The CDR3 spans 17 residues. CDR3 sequence reads: CASSAGMELFSGNTIYF. The CDR3 DNA is TGTGCCAGTAGCGCCGGGATGGAATTATTCTCTGGAAACACCATATATTTT.

The V and J genes are TRBV28 and TRBJ2-1, with no clear D. V lost 6 bases to trimming and J lost 4 bases, with 7 bases between them. This CDR3 is 12 amino acids long. Germline values: CDR1 MDHEN, CDR2 SYDVKM. The CDR3 protein is CASRLTYNEQFF. The CDR3 nucleotides read TGTGCCAGCAGGCTGACTTACAATGAGCAGTTCTTC.

The rearrangement joins TRBV6-6 to TRBJ2-7; tentatively, D is TRBD1 (6 bases). With 0 bases removed from V and 7 bases from J, the gap between germline ends came to 13 bases. This CDR3 spans 14 amino acids. Germline CDR1 is MNHNY and CDR2 is SVGAGI (reference sequence). The CDR3 spells CASSYSNRAGEQYF. CDR3 nucleotides: TGTGCCAGCAGTTACTCGAACAGGGCTGGTGAGCAGTACTTC.

Only one count was recorded for this clone. The chain employs TRBV10-3 and TRBJ2-5, with D unresolved. Germline CDR1 and CDR2: ENHRY and SYGVKD. The V gene lost 6 bases and the J gene lost 4 bases, with 12 bases spanning the gap. This CDR3 has 13 residues. The CDR3 sequence is CAISPGSGETQYF. As DNA, the CDR3 is TGTGCCATCAGCCCGGGTTCGGGAGAGACCCAGTACTTC.

This clone has just a few counts. CDR3 loop: CASSLRPGQGDTDTQYF. The CDR3 DNA reads TGTGCCAGCAGCCTTCGCCCGGGACAGGGGGACACAGATACGCAGTATTTT. This sequence joins TRBV14 and TRBJ2-3; 11 positions match TRBD1. This CDR3 region has 17 residues. Trimming cost V 4 bases and J 2 bases; bases outside gene matches: 8. Germline-derived CDR1 and CDR2 are SGHDN and FVKESK.

This chain connects TRBV7-2 to TRBJ2-7; 7 bases align to TRBD2. This CDR3 is 13 amino acids long. After removal of 4 bases from V and 3 bases from J, the junction contained 3 bases not matched to a gene. Looked up from germline, CDR1 is SGHTA and CDR2 is FQGNSA. As DNA, the CDR3 is TGTGCCAGCAGCTATGGACTAGACTACGAGCAGTACTTC. It yields the protein CASSYGLDYEQYF.

V is TRBV2 and J is TRBJ2-1; 9 positions agree with TRBD2. Trimming at V came to 5 bases and at J to 10 bases, leaving 3 bases not matched to a gene. This CDR3 has 12 residues. Germline V lookup: CDR1 SNHLY, CDR2 FYNNEI. For the CDR3, the DNA is TGTGCCAGCAGTCGTCTAGCGGGAGAGCAGTTCTTC. Protein product: CASSRLAGEQFF. Filled out from reference TRBV2 and TRBJ2-1, the complete variable domain reads EPEVTQTPSHQVTQMGQEVILRCVPISNHLYFYWYRQILGQKVEFLVSFYNNEISEKSEIFDDQFSVERPDGSNFTLKIRSTKLEDSAMYFCASSRLAGEQFFGPGTRLTVL.

This clone has just a few counts. The CDR3 spells CASSIALTSGIFKQETQYF. The DNA of the CDR3 is TGTGCCAGTAGTATAGCCCTGACTAGCGGGATATTCAAACAAGAGACCCAGTACTTC. This chain links TRBV19 with TRBJ2-5; TRBD2 matches at 11 bases. The V segment lost 1 base and the J segment 2 bases; nucleotides outside the gene matches: 12. This CDR3 spans 19 amino acids. The germline gives CDR1 LNHDA, CDR2 SQIVND (reference sequence).

The chain has TRBV6-6 and TRBJ2-1; TRBD1 matches 9 bases. The CDR3 runs to 14 residues. The V gene's germline CDR1 is MNHNY and CDR2 SVGAGI (reference sequence). Losses at the gene ends were 7 bases for V and 2 bases for J; bases not matched to a gene: 3. The CDR3 loop is CASTYRGPYNEQFF. Here the CDR3 DNA reads TGTGCCAGCACCTACAGGGGGCCCTACAATGAGCAGTTCTTC.

The chain uses TRBV7-2 and TRBJ2-7; TRBD2 matches at 11 bases. CDR1 is SGHTA, CDR2 FQGNSA, per germline. CDR3 length: 15 amino acids. The trim removed 5 bases at V and 6 bases at J, leaving 9 bases unmatched. DNA for the CDR3: TGTGCCAGCAGCCTCGACGCCGGGACTAGCGGCGAGCAGTACTTC. It is translated as CASSLDAGTSGEQYF.

The rearrangement links TRBV28 to TRBJ2-1, with D possibly TRBD2 on 5 matching bases. V lost 5 bases to trimming and J lost 7 bases, with 9 bases between them. The CDR3 spans 12 residues. Germline assignment: CDR1 MDHEN and CDR2 SYDVKM. The DNA of the CDR3 is TGTGCCAGCAGTGCTACTAGAAATGAGCAGTTCTTC. Translation: CASSATRNEQFF.

This chain uses TRBV23-1 with TRBJ1-5; D is ambiguous. TRBV23-1 is known as an ORF, though its function is uncertain. The CDR3 length is 15 residues. The ends were cut back, 4 bases at V and 3 bases at J, with 13 bases in the middle. For the CDR3, the DNA is TGCGCCAGCAGTCGGAGTGAGAGGGACAATCAGCCCCAGCATTTT. It yields the protein CASSRSERDNQPQHF.